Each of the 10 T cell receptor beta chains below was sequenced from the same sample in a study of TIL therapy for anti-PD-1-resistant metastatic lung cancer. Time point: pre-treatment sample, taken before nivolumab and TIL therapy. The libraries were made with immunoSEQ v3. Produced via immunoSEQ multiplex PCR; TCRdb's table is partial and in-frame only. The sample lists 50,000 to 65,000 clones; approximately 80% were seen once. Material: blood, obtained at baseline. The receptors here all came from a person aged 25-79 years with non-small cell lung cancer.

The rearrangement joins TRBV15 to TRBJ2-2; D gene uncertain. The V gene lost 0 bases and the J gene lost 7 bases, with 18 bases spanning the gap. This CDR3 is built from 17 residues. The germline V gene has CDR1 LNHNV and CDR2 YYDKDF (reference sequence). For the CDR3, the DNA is TGTGCCACCAGCAGAGATCGACGGCGAGGAGTAGTCGGGGAGCTGTTTTTT. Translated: CATSRDRRRGVVGELFF.

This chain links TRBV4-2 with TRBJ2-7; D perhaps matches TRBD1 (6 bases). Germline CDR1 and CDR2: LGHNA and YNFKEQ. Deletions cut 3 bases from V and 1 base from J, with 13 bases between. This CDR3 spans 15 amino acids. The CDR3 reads CASSHRYRESYEQYF. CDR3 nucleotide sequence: TGTGCCAGCAGCCATCGCTACAGGGAATCCTACGAGCAGTACTTC.

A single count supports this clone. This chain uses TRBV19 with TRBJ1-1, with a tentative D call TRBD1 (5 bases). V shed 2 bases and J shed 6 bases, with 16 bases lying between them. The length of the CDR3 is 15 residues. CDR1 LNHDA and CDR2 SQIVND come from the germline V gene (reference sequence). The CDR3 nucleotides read TGTGCCAGTAGTATAAGGCGGGGGTCGGTGGCTGAAGCTTTCTTT. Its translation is CASSIRRGSVAEAFF.

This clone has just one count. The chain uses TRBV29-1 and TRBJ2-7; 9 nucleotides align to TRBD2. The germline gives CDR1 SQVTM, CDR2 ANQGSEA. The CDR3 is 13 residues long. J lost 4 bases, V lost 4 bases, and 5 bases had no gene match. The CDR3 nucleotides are TGCAGCGTTGTAGCGGGAGATATTTACGAGCAGTACTTC. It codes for CSVVAGDIYEQYF.

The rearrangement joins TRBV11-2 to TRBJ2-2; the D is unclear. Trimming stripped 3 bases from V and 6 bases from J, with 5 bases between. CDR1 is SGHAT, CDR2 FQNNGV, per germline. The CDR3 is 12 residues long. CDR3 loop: CASSFGPGELFF. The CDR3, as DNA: TGTGCCAGCAGCTTCGGCCCCGGGGAGCTGTTTTTT.

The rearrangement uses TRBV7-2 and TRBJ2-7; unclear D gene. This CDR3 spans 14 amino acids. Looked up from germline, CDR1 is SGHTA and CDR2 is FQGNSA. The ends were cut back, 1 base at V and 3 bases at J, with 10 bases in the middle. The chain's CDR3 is CASSLVGSSYEQYF. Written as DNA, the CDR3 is TGTGCCAGCAGCTTAGTAGGGTCAAGCTACGAGCAGTACTTC.

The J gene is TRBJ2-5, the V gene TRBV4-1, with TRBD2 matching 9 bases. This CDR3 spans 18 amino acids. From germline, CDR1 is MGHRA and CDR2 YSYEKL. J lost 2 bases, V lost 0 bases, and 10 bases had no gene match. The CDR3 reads CASSQDGWRGGQQETQYF. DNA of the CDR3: TGCGCCAGCAGCCAAGATGGCTGGCGGGGGGGACAGCAAGAGACCCAGTACTTC.

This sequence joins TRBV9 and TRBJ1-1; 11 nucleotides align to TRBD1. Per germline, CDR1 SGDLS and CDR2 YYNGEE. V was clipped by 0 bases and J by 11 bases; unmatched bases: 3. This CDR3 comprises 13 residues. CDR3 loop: CASSVGDRGTAFF. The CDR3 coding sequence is TGTGCCAGCAGCGTAGGGGACAGGGGGACGGCTTTCTTT.

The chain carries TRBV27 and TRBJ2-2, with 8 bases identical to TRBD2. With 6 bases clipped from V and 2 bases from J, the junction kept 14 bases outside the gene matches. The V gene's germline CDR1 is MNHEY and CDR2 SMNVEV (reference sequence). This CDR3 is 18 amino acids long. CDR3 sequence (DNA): TGTGCCAGCAGCCAAAGGGCCCCTAGCGGGCCAAACACCGGGGAGCTGTTTTTT. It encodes CASSQRAPSGPNTGELFF.

The CDR3 DNA reads TGTGCCAGCAGTTTATTGAGCGGGCTGGGAGCTTTCTTT. Its translation is CASSLLSGLGAFF. The chain is built from TRBV12-3 or TRBV12-4 and TRBJ1-1; no firm D call. Deletions cut 2 bases from V and 10 bases from J, with 14 bases between. The CDR3 has 13 amino acids.